A single sample is the source of the 7 T cell receptor beta chains below, sequenced in a study of T cell repertoires in cytomegalovirus infection. TCRdb reprocessed the reads with MiXCR, giving one entry per CDR3 protein. The sample has about 220,000 distinct CDR3 sequences; approximately 38% are singletons. Their target antigens are unknown. The starting material was CD8+ T cells from cultured PBMCs, obtained from culture after CMV antigen stimulation. The receptors derive from a human donor in good health (CMV status not recorded). Some clones in this sample may be carry-over from other donors' samples.

This clonotype was picked up many times. V is TRBV7-6 and J is TRBJ1-4; D call uncertain. From germline, CDR1 is SGHVS and CDR2 FNYEAQ. This CDR3 has 12 amino acids. The V and J ends lost 3 bases and 3 bases respectively, with 2 bases between them. The CDR3 loop is CASSFANEKLFF. CDR3 nucleotides: TGTGCCAGCAGCTTCGCTAATGAAAAACTGTTTTTT.

This clonotype has a handful of counts. V usage is TRBV27 and J usage is TRBJ2-1; no definite D call. V lost 5 bases to trimming and J lost 10 bases, with 15 bases between them. Germline CDR1 and CDR2: MNHEY and SMNVEV (reference sequence). The CDR3 length is 13 residues. In DNA form, the CDR3 reads TGTGCCAGCAGTCTCTACCCCGGTGAGGAGCAGTTCTTC. It yields the protein CASSLYPGEEQFF.

This clonotype was seen at least ten times. The rearrangement uses TRBV7-8 and TRBJ2-5; 16 bases map to TRBD2. V trimming: 5 bases; J trimming: 5 bases; junction bases outside the gene matches: 14. Germline V lookup: CDR1 SGHVS, CDR2 FQNEAQ. The CDR3 has 19 residues. CDR3 protein: CASSGPGLAGGPGYETQYF. The CDR3 DNA reads TGTGCCAGCAGCGGCCCGGGACTAGCGGGGGGGCCTGGATATGAGACCCAGTACTTC.

The table lists this clonotype with a few counts. The chain is built from TRBV27 and TRBJ2-1; D tentatively fits TRBD1 or TRBD2 (6 bases each). The germline V and J ends were trimmed by 1 base and 6 bases, with 16 bases remaining between them. In germline, CDR1 is MNHEY, CDR2 SMNVEV (reference sequence). This CDR3 spans 16 amino acids. CDR3 sequence reads: CASSLWRDTDVNEQFF. The CDR3, as DNA: TGTGCCAGCAGTTTATGGCGGGACACGGACGTCAATGAGCAGTTCTTC.

The genes are TRBV5-1 and TRBJ1-1; maybe TRBD1 (5 bases). Looked up from germline, CDR1 is SGHRS and CDR2 is YFSETQ. V lost 1 base to trimming and J lost 1 base, with 17 bases between them. The CDR3 has 17 residues. CDR3 nucleotides: TGCGCCAGCAGCTTGACGCGGTACCTCCAGGGGAACACTGAAGCTTTCTTT. Translating gives CASSLTRYLQGNTEAFF.

This clonotype has a handful of counts. Germline and junction disagree at one end, which may indicate a read error. The chain employs TRBV7-6 and TRBJ2-7; TRBD2 is a possible D gene (6 bases). Looked up from germline, CDR1 is SGHVS and CDR2 is FNYEAQ. CDR3 length: 9 residues. In DNA, the CDR3 is TGTGCCAGCAGCCCGGAGGGCAACTTC. Translation: CASSPEGNF.

The chain links TRBV27 to TRBJ1-6, with 8 bases identical to TRBD1. J gave up 6 bases and V 3 bases, and 4 bases lay outside the gene matches. The V gene's germline CDR1 is MNHEY and CDR2 SMNVEV (reference sequence). The CDR3 is made up of 15 amino acids. CDR3 DNA sequence: TGTGCCAGCAGTTTTATGGACAGGGCTAATTCACCCCTCCACTTT. Translation: CASSFMDRANSPLHF.